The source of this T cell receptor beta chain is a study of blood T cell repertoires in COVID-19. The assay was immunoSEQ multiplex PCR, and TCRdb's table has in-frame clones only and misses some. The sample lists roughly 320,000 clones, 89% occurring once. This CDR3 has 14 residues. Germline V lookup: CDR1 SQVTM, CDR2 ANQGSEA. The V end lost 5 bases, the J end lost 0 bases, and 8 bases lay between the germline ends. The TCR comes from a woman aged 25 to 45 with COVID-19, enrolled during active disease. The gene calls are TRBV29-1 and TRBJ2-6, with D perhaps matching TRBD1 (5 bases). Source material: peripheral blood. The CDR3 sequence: CSVHTGSGANVLTF. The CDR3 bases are TGCAGCGTTCACACAGGCTCTGGGGCCAACGTCCTGACTTTC.